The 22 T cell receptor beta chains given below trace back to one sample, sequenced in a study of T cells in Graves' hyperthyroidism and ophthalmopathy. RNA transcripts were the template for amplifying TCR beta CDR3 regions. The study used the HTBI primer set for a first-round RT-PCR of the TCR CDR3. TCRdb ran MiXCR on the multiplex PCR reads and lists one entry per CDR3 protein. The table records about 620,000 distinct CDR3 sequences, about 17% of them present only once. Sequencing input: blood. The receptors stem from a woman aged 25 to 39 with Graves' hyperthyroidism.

In DNA form, the CDR3 reads TGTGCCAGCAGCTTGAATAGAGTTGCGGCTAGCTCCTATAATTCACCCCTCCACTTT. Protein: CASSLNRVAASSYNSPLHF. V usage is TRBV7-8 and J usage is TRBJ1-6; D gene ambiguous. Between the trimmed V and J ends, which lost 3 bases and 0 bases, there was a span of 18 bases. Germline CDR1 SGHVS, CDR2 FQNEAQ. The CDR3 is 19 residues long. Combining the CDR3 with reference TRBV7-8 and TRBJ1-6 gives the whole variable domain GAGVSQSPRYKVAKRGQDVALRCDPISGHVSLFWYQQALGQGPEFLTYFQNEAQLDKSGLPSDRFFAERPEGSVSTLKIQRTQQEDSAVYLCASSLNRVAASSYNSPLHFGNGTRLTVT.

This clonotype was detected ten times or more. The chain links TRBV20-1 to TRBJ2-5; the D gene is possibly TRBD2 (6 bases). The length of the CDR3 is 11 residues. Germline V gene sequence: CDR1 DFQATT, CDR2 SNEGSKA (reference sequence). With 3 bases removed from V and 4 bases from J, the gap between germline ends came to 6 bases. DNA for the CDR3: TGCAGTGCTAGGCGGGGAGAGACCCAGTACTTC. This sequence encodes CSARRGETQYF.

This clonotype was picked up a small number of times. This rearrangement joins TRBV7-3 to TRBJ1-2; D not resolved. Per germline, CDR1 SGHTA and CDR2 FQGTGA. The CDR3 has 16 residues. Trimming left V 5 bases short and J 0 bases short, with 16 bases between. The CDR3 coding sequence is TGTGCCAGCAGCCCCTGGGGTGAGCTAGCTAACTATGGCTACACCTTC. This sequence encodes CASSPWGELANYGYTF. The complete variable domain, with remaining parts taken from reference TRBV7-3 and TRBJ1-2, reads GAGVSQTPSNKVTEKGKYVELRCDPISGHTALYWYRQSLGQGPEFLIYFQGTGAADDSGLPNDRFFAVRPEGSVSTLKIQRTERGDSAVYLCASSPWGELANYGYTFGSGTRLTVV.

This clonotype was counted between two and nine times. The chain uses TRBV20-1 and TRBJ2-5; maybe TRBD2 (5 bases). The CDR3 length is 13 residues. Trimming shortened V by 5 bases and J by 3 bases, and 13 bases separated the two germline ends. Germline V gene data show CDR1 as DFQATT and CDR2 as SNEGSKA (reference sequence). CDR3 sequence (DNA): TGCAGTGCTGCCCGGGGAAACGAAGAGACCCAGTACTTC. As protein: CSAARGNEETQYF.

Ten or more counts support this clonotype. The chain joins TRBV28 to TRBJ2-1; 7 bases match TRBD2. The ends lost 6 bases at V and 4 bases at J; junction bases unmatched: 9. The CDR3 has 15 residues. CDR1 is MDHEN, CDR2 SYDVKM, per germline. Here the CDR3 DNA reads TGTGCCAGCAGACCCTCGGGCGGGAGATACAATGAGCAGTTCTTC. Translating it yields CASRPSGGRYNEQFF.

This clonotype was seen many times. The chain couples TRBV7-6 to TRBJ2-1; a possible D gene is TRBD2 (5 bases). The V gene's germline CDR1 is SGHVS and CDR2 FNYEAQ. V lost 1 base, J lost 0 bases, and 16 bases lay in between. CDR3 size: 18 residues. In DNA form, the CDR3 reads TGTGCCAGCAGCTTAGAGGGTCTAGACTATTACTCCTACAATGAGCAGTTCTTC. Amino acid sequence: CASSLEGLDYYSYNEQFF.

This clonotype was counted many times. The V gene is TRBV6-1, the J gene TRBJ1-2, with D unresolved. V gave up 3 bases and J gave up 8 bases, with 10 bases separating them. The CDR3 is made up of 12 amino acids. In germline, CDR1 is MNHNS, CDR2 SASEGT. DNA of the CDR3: TGTGCCAGCAGTGAGTTTGGGGAAGGCTACACCTTC. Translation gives CASSEFGEGYTF.

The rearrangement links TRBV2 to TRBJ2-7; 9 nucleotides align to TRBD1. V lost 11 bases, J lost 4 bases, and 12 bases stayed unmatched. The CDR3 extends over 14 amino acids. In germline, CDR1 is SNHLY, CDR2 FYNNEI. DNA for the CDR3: TGTGCCGGCAAGGAGCCACAGGGGGCTTACGAGCAGTACTTC. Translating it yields CAGKEPQGAYEQYF.

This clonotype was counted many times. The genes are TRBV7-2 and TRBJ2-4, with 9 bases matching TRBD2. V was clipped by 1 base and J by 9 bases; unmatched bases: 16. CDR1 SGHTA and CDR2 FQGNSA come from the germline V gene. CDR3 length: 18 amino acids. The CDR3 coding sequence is TGTGCCAGCAGCTTAGTTTCAGGCCGGGCGGGAGGGCGGAGCATTCAGTACTTC. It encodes CASSLVSGRAGGRSIQYF.

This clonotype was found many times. In DNA form, the CDR3 reads TGTGCCAGCAGCTTTGGACAGGACAAATATGGCTACACCTTC. Protein sequence: CASSFGQDKYGYTF. V usage is TRBV7-9 and J usage is TRBJ1-2, with 7 positions matching TRBD1. From germline, CDR1 is SEHNR and CDR2 FQNEAQ (reference sequence). The J segment lost 5 bases and the V segment lost 3 bases, leaving 6 bases of the junction unmatched. The CDR3 sequence is 14 residues long.

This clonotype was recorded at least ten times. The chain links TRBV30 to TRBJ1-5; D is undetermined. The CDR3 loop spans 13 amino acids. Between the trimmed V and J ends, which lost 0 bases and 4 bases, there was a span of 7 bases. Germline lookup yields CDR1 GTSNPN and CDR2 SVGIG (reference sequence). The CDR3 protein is CAWSVHGNQPQHF. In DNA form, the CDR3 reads TGTGCCTGGAGTGTCCACGGTAATCAGCCCCAGCATTTT.

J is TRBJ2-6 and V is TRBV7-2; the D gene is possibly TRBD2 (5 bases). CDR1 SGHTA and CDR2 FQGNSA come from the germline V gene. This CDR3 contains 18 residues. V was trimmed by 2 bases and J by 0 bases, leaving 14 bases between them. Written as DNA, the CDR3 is TGTGCCAGCAGCTTATCGCGGGCAGATTACTCTGGGGCCAACGTCCTGACTTTC. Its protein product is CASSLSRADYSGANVLTF.

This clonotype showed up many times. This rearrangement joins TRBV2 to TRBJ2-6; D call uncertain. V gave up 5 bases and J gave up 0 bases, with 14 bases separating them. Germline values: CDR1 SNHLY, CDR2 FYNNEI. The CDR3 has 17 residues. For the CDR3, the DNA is TGTGCCAGCAGTTCAGACCGGATAACCTCTGGGGCCAACGTCCTGACTTTC. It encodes CASSSDRITSGANVLTF.

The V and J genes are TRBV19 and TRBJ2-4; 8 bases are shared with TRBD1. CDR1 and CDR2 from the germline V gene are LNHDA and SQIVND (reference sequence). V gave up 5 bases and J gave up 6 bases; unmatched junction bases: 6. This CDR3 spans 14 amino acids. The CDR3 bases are TGTGCCAGTAGTGGACAGGGAAAGGTAAACATTCAGTACTTC. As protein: CASSGQGKVNIQYF.

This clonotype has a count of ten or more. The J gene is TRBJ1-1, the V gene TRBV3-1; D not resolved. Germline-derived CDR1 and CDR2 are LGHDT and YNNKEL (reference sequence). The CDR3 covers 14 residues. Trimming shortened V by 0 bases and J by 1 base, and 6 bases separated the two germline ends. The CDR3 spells CASSQDRANTEAFF. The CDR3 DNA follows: TGTGCCAGCAGCCAAGATCGCGCGAACACTGAAGCTTTCTTT.

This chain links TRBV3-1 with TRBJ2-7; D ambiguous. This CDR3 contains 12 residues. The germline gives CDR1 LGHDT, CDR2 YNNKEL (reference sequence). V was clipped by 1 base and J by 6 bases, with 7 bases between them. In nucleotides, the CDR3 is TGTGCCAGCAGCCAAGTGTCGCGCGAGCAGTACTTC. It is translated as CASSQVSREQYF.

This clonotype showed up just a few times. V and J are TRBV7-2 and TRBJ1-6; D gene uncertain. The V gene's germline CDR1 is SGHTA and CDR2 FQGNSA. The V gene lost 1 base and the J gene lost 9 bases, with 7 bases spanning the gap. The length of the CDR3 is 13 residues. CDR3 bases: TGTGCCAGCAGCTTAGTTATGAGTTCACCCCTCCACTTT. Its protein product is CASSLVMSSPLHF.

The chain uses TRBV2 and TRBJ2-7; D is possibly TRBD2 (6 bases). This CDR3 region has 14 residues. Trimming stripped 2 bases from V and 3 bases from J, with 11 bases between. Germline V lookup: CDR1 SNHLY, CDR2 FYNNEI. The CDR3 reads CASSEWVADYEQYF. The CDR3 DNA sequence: TGTGCCAGCAGTGAATGGGTAGCGGACTACGAGCAGTACTTC.

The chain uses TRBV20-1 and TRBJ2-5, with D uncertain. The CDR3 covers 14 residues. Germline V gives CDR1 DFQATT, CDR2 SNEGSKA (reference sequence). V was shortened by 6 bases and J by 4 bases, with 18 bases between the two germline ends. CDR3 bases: TGCAGTGCCCAGAATTTGGGTAACGTAGAGACCCAGTACTTC. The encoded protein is CSAQNLGNVETQYF.

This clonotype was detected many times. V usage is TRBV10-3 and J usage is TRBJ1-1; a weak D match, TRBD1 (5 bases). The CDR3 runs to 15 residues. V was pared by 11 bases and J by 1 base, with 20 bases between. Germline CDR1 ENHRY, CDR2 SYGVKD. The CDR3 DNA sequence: TGTGCCCCCCTCGGCAGGGTGATGGGGAACACTGAAGCTTTCTTT. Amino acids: CAPLGRVMGNTEAFF.

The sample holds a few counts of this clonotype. CDR3 residues: CASSRTGPYNEQFF. In nucleotides, the CDR3 is TGCGCCAGCAGCAGGACAGGGCCCTACAATGAGCAGTTCTTC. J is TRBJ2-1 and V is TRBV5-1, with TRBD1 identical over 8 bases. The germline V gene encodes CDR1 SGHRS and CDR2 YFSETQ. The CDR3 has 14 residues. The V gene end was trimmed by 4 bases and the J gene end by 2 bases; junction bases not matched to a gene: 2.

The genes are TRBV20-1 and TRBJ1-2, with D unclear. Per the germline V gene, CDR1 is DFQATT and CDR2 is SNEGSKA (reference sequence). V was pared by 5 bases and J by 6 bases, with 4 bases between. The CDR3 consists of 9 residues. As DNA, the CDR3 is TGCAGTGCTGAGGATGGCTACACCTTC. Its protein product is CSAEDGYTF.